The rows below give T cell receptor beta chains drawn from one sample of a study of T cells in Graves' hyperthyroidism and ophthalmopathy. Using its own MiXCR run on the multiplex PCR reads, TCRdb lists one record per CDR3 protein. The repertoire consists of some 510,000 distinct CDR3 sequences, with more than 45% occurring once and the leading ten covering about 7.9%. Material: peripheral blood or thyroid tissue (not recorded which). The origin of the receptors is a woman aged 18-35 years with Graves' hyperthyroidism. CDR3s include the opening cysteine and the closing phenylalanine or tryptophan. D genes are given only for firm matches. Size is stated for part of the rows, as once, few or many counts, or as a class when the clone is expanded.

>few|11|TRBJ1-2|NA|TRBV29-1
TGCAGCTTGACAGGACAGCCCGGCTACACCTTC
CSLTGQPGYTF
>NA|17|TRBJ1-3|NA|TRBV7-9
TGTGCCAGCAGCACGGACCGACCGCTGAGCTCTGGAAACACCATATATTTT
CASSTDRPLSSGNTIYF
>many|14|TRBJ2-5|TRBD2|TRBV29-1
TGCAGCGTTGAAGGCCTAGCGGGAACTGAGACCCAGTACTTC
CSVEGLAGTETQYF
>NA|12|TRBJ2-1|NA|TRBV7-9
TGTGCCACCTTGGAGTCCTACAATGAGCAGTTCTTC
CATLESYNEQFF
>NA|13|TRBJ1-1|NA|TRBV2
TGTGCCAGCAGTGATTGGGGTCAGGGCGGTGCTTTCTTT
CASSDWGQGGAFF
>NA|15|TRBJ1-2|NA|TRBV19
TGTGCCAGTAGTATAGCTGGCAGAGCTAACTATGGCTACACCTTC
CASSIAGRANYGYTF
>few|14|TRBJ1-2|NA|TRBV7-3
TGTGCCAGCAGCTTGGACAACAGGCCCTATGGCTACACCTTC
CASSLDNRPYGYTF
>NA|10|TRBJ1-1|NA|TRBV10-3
TGTGCCATCAGGGGCGAAGAAGCTTTCTTT
CAIRGEEAFF
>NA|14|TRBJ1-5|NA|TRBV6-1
TGTGCCAGCAGGCCCACAGGGCTCAATCAGCCCCAGCATTTT
CASRPTGLNQPQHF
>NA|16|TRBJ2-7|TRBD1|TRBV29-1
TGCAGCGTTGAAGATAGTAAGGGACAGGGGGCGTACGAGCAGTACTTC
CSVEDSKGQGAYEQYF
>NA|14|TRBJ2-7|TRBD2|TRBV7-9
TGCGCCAGCAGCCAAACCTTTGTAGGACTAGCGGCAGAATTC
CASSQTFVGLAAEF
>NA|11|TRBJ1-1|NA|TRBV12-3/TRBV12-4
TGTGCCAGCCGTTCAAGGGATGAAGCTTTCTTT
CASRSRDEAFF
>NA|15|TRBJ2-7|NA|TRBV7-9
TGTGCCAGCAGCTACGGGGACCGGGAAAACTACGAGCAGTACTTC
CASSYGDRENYEQYF
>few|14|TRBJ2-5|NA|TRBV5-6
TGTGCCAGCAGCTTGGTTGTGGCGGTGGAGACCCAGTACTTC
CASSLVVAVETQYF
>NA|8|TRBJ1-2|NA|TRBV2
TGTCGGGCGGGCGGCTACACCTTC
CRAGGYTF
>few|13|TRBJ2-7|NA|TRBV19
TGTGCCAGTAGTGAGGGTGGTTCCTACGAGCAGTACTTC
CASSEGGSYEQYF
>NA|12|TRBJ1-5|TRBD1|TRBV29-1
TGCAGCGTTACGCAGGGGGGGCAGCCCCAGCATTTT
CSVTQGGQPQHF
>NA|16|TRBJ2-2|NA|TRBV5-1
TGCGCCAGCAGCTTGGTGCCGGGAGTAGGGACCGGGGAGCTGTTTTTT
CASSLVPGVGTGELFF
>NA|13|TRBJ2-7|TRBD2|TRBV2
TGTGCCAGCAGCGGACTAGCGGGACCCGAGCAGTACTTC
CASSGLAGPEQYF
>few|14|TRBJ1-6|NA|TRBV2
TGTGCCAGCAGTTACCAAATAAATAATTCACCCCTCCACTTT
CASSYQINNSPLHF
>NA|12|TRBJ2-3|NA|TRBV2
TGTGCCAGCAGTGAAACGGCAGATACGCAGTATTTT
CASSETADTQYF
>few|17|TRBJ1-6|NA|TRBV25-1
TGTGCCAGCAGTTTTGGAGGTTGGGGCAGGGAGGATTCACCCCTCCACTTT
CASSFGGWGREDSPLHF
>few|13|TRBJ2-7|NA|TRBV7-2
TGTGCCAGCAGCTTAGCTTCGGGTGCCGAGCAGTACTTC
CASSLASGAEQYF
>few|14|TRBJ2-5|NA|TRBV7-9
TGTGCCAGCAGCCAAGGAGGGGGCGGGCAGACCCAGTACTTC
CASSQGGGGQTQYF
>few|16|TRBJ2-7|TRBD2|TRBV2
TGTGCCAGCAGTGAAGGGGCTAGCGGGACCGCCTACGAGCAGTACTTC
CASSEGASGTAYEQYF
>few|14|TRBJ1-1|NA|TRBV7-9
TGTGCCAGCAGCCATCCTCGACAAAACACTGAAGCTTTCTTT
CASSHPRQNTEAFF
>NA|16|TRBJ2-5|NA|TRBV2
TGTGCCAGCACCGGGACGGTGAATGTGGGCGACGAGACCCAGTACTTC
CASTGTVNVGDETQYF
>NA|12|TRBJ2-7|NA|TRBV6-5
TGTGCCAGCAGTTACTTCTCCTACGAGCAGTACTTC
CASSYFSYEQYF
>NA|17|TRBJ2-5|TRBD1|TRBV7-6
TGTGCCAGCAGTCCCCTGGGGACAGGAGTGACCATGGAGACCCAGTACTTC
CASSPLGTGVTMETQYF
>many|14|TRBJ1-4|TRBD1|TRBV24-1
TGTGCCACCAGCAAGGGACAGTCTAATGAAAAACTGTTTTTT
CATSKGQSNEKLFF
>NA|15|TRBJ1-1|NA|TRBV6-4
TGTGCCAGCAGTGAAATCGCAGATCGTCACACTGAAGCTTTCTTT
CASSEIADRHTEAFF
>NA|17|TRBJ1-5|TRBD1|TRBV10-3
TGTGCCAGCAGTTCACGGGACAGGGGGCGCGCAAATCAGCCCCAGCATTTT
CASSSRDRGRANQPQHF
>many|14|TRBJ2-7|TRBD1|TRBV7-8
TGTGCCAGCAGCCACCGGACAGGGGTCGGCGAGCAGTACTTC
CASSHRTGVGEQYF
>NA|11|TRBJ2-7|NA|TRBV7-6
TGTGCGGGTAACGCCCCATACGAGCAGTACTTC
CAGNAPYEQYF
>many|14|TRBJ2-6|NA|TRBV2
TGTGCCAGCAAACAGAGCTCTGGGGCCAACGTCCTGACTTTC
CASKQSSGANVLTF
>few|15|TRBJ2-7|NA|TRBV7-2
TGTGCCAGCAGCTTAGGAGGAGACAGGACCTACGAGCAGTACTTC
CASSLGGDRTYEQYF
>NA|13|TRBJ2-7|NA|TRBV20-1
TGCAGTGCCCAAACGACAGTCTCCTACGAGCAGTACTTC
CSAQTTVSYEQYF
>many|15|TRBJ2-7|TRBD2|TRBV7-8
TGTGCCAGCAGCTTAGCGACAGCGGGAGCCTACGAGCAGTACTTC
CASSLATAGAYEQYF
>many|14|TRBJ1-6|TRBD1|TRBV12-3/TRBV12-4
TGTGCCAGCAGCTTAGGACAGGGTGGCTCACCCCTCCACTTT
CASSLGQGGSPLHF
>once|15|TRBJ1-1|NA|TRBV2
TGTGCCAGCATCAGACAGATACCTGACGACACTGAAGCTTTCTTT
CASIRQIPDDTEAFF
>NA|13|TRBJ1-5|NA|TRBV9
TGTGCCAGCTCACGGTCTCAGAATCAGCCCCAGCATTTT
CASSRSQNQPQHF
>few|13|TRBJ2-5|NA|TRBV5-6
TGTGCCACCCACCGGTCGGACCAAGAGACCCAGTACTTC
CATHRSDQETQYF
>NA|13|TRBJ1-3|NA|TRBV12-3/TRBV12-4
TGTGCCAGCAGTTTCTCCGAGGGCCAAATCATATATTTT
CASSFSEGQIIYF
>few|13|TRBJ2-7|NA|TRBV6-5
TGTGCCAGCAGTTACCTCCGACTGGACGAGCAGTACTTC
CASSYLRLDEQYF
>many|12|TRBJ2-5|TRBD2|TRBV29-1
TGCAGCGTGACGGCGGGAGAAGAGACCCAGTACTTC
CSVTAGEETQYF
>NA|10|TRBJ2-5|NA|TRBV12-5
TGTGCCGGGCCGGGAGAGACCCAGTACTTC
CAGPGETQYF
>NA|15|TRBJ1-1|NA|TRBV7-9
TGTGCCAGCAGCTCGAATGGTCTGGGGAACACTGAAGCTTTCTTT
CASSSNGLGNTEAFF
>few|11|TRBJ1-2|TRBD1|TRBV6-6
TGTGCCAGCGGGACAGGGGAAGGCTACACCTTC
CASGTGEGYTF
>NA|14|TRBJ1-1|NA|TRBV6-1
TGTGCCAGCAGTGAGGAGGGGGTGAACACTGAAGCTTTCTTT
CASSEEGVNTEAFF
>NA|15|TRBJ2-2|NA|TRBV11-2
TGTGCCAGCAGCGTCGACAGGAGGAACACCGGGGAGCTGTTTTTT
CASSVDRRNTGELFF
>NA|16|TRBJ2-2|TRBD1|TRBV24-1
TGTGCCACCAGTGAAGAGACAGGGCTAGACACCGGGGAGCTGTTTTTT
CATSEETGLDTGELFF
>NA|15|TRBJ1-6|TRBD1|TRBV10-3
TGTGCCAGCAGTGAAGGGACAGGGACGGATTCACCCCTCCACTTT
CASSEGTGTDSPLHF
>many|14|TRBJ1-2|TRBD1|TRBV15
TGTGCCACCAGCTCTCAGGGGGTCACGCATGGCTACACCTTC
CATSSQGVTHGYTF
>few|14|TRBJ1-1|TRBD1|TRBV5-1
TGCGCCAGCAACCCTTGGACAGGACGGACTGAAGCTTTCTTT
CASNPWTGRTEAFF
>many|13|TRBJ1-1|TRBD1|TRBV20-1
TGCAGTGCTAGAGATTTACAGGGGACCGAAGCTTTCTTT
CSARDLQGTEAFF
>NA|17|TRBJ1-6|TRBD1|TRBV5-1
TGCGCCAGCAGCCTCGGACAGGGGTATTGGCGGAATTCACCCCTCCACTTT
CASSLGQGYWRNSPLHF